These T cell receptor beta chains were read from a single sample in a study of blood T cells in healthy people across ages. TCRdb passed the 5' RACE reads through MiXCR, listing each CDR3 protein once. Among hundreds of thousands of distinct CDR3 sequences, less than 45% were seen once, and the ten largest hold 30%. Material for sequencing was blood. The receptors derive from an elderly man in good health. CDR3s include the opening cysteine and the closing phenylalanine or tryptophan. Fields, in order: J gene, clone size, V gene, D gene, CDR3 DNA, CDR3 protein. A D gene is named only where the DNA matches it firmly. Size is stated for part of the rows, as once, few or many counts, or as a class when the clone is expanded.

J: TRBJ2-3; size: many; V: TRBV9; D: TRBD1; DNA: TGTGCCAGCAGCCCCCGACAGGGTGAGAGCACAGATACGCAGTATTTT; CDR3: CASSPRQGESTDTQYF
J: TRBJ2-1; size: -; V: TRBV3-1; D: TRBD1; DNA: TGTGCCAGCACCGACAGGGGGGGTTACAATGAGCAGTTCTTC; CDR3: CASTDRGGYNEQFF
J: TRBJ2-6; size: -; V: TRBV28; D: -; DNA: TGTGCCAGCAGTTTATCAGACTTGGGGTCTGGGGCCAACGTCCTGACTTTC; CDR3: CASSLSDLGSGANVLTF
J: TRBJ2-5; size: few; V: TRBV20-1; D: TRBD1; DNA: TGCAGTGCATGGACAGGAGAAGAGACCCAGTACTTC; CDR3: CSAWTGEETQYF
J: TRBJ1-4; size: -; V: TRBV2; D: -; DNA: TGTGCCAGCAGTGAGGGAGGAGTTAATGAAAAACTGTTTTTT; CDR3: CASSEGGVNEKLFF
J: TRBJ2-7; size: -; V: TRBV19; D: -; DNA: TGTGCCAGTAGTATAAGGCTGCAGGAGGATTACGAGCAGTACTTC; CDR3: CASSIRLQEDYEQYF
J: TRBJ2-3; size: -; V: TRBV4-3; D: -; DNA: TGCGCCAGCAGCCTCGGAGACGATAGCACAGATACGCAGTATTTT; CDR3: CASSLGDDSTDTQYF
J: TRBJ2-1; size: few; V: TRBV20-1; D: -; DNA: TGCAGTGCTGCCACGGAGAGCTCCTACAATGAGCAGTTCTTC; CDR3: CSAATESSYNEQFF
J: TRBJ2-7; size: many; V: TRBV28; D: TRBD1; DNA: TGTGCCAGCAGGGGGCAAGGACAGGGCTCCTACGAGCAGTACTTC; CDR3: CASRGQGQGSYEQYF
J: TRBJ1-2; size: -; V: TRBV3-1; D: TRBD1; DNA: TGTGCCAGCAGCCTACCGACGGACAGGCGCCTCTATGGCTACACCTTC; CDR3: CASSLPTDRRLYGYTF
J: TRBJ2-6; size: -; V: TRBV7-9; D: -; DNA: TGTGCTTTAGCTGGGGCCAACGTCCTGACTTTC; CDR3: CALAGANVLTF
J: TRBJ1-1; size: few; V: TRBV27; D: -; DNA: TGTGCCAGCGGAAGGGGGATTGAAGCTTTCTTT; CDR3: CASGRGIEAFF
J: TRBJ2-3; size: -; V: TRBV4-1; D: -; DNA: TGCGCCAGCAGCCTGGACAGTAACACAGATACGCAGTATTTT; CDR3: CASSLDSNTDTQYF